A selection of T cell receptor beta chains follows, all from one sample in a study of T cell responses to AZD1222 COVID-19 vaccine. Only in-frame clones appear in the TCRdb table, and some are missing; sequencing was by immunoSEQ multiplex PCR. Of about 130,000 clones in the sample, 93% were seen once. This specimen consisted of peripheral blood, obtained on day 0 of AZD1222 vaccination. Source of these receptors: an adult in good health. The CDR3 runs from the conserved cysteine through the conserved F or W. D genes are given only for firm matches. The size field is filled for only some rows; it gives once, few, many or a size class.

V gene	clone size	CDR3 length	J gene	D gene	CDR3 protein	CDR3 DNA
TRBV5-1	.	15	TRBJ1-1	TRBD1	CASSPDRGLNTEAFF	TGCGCCAGCAGCCCAGACAGGGGGCTGAACACTGAAGCTTTCTTT
TRBV7-9	.	15	TRBJ1-3	.	CASSLAGYSGNTIYF	TGTGCCAGCAGCTTAGCCGGATACTCTGGAAACACCATATATTTT
TRBV30	.	14	TRBJ1-5	TRBD1	CAWSVRQGDQPQHF	TGTGCCTGGAGTGTCCGGCAGGGGGATCAGCCCCAGCATTTT
TRBV7-7	.	16	TRBJ2-1	TRBD2	CASSLGLAGGFNEQFF	TGTGCTAGCAGCTTAGGACTAGCGGGAGGGTTCAATGAGCAGTTCTTC
TRBV11-3	.	14	TRBJ2-1	TRBD2	CASSQTSGYNEQFF	TGTGCCAGCAGCCAGACTAGCGGCTACAATGAGCAGTTCTTC
TRBV7-8	once	15	TRBJ2-1	TRBD2	CASSLSGSSYNEQFF	TGTGCCAGCAGCCTTAGCGGGAGCTCCTACAATGAGCAGTTCTTC
TRBV12-3/TRBV12-4	.	12	TRBJ1-2	.	CASSLGRDGYTF	TGTGCCAGCAGTTTAGGCAGGGATGGCTACACCTTC
TRBV10-3	.	13	TRBJ2-5	TRBD1	CATRTGDQETQYF	TGTGCCACCAGGACAGGAGACCAAGAGACCCAGTACTTC
TRBV19	once	15	TRBJ2-3	TRBD2	CASSLAGEAGDTQYF	TGTGCCAGTAGTCTAGCGGGAGAAGCAGGAGATACGCAGTATTTT
TRBV11-2	.	15	TRBJ2-3	TRBD2	CASRGTSGNADTQYF	TGTGCCAGCAGAGGGACTAGCGGGAACGCAGATACGCAGTATTTT
TRBV4-1	.	16	TRBJ2-1	.	CASSQDMGTSYNEQFF	TGCGCCAGCAGCCAAGATATGGGGACTTCCTACAATGAGCAGTTCTTC
TRBV28	few	17	TRBJ2-7	.	CASSYTFIAQGGHEQYF	TGTGCCAGCAGTTATACTTTTATTGCGCAGGGGGGGCACGAGCAGTACTTC
TRBV2	once	14	TRBJ1-1	.	CASSMSHLNTEAFF	TGTGCCAGCAGTATGAGCCATTTGAACACTGAAGCTTTCTTT
TRBV5-8	.	12	TRBJ2-3	.	CASSYRSDTQYF	TGTGCCAGCAGCTACAGGTCAGATACGCAGTATTTT